This TCR beta chain is drawn from a study of PD-L1 blockade in urothelial cancer. Repertoires were generated with immunoSEQ multiplex PCR, while TCRdb's copy carries only in-frame clones and drops some. The data show 15,000 to 20,000 clones, about 83% seen once. Stated time point: peripheral blood 6 weeks after treatment start. The CDR3 covers 15 residues. The germline gives CDR1 MNHNS, CDR2 SASEGT. Trimming took 4 bases from V and 5 from J; bases not matched to a gene: 5. V and J are TRBV6-1 and TRBJ2-3; the match to TRBD2 covers 11 bases. The material was PBMCs, obtained around atezolizumab (anti-PD-L1) treatment. This receptor was taken from a man in his fifties with urothelial cancer. CDR3 region: CASSGFGTSGDTQYF. The CDR3 DNA sequence: TGTGCCAGCAGTGGGTTCGGGACTAGCGGAGATACGCAGTATTTT.